This TCR beta chain was found in a study of T cell responses to AZD1222 COVID-19 vaccine. Libraries were prepared by immunoSEQ multiplex PCR; TCRdb keeps only in-frame clonotypes and omits some of them. The table includes 95,000 to 150,000 clones, 92% detected once. CDR3 length: 12 amino acids. Trimming left V 8 bases short and J 0 bases short, with 7 bases between. This clone appeared a single time. This chain uses TRBV12-3 or TRBV12-4 with TRBJ1-1; D is undetermined. This specimen consisted of peripheral blood, obtained on day 0 of AZD1222 vaccination. This clonotype was sampled from an adult in good health. The CDR3 protein is CASQVMNTEAFF. The CDR3 coding sequence is TGTGCCAGCCAAGTCATGAACACTGAAGCTTTCTTT.